This T cell receptor beta chain was identified during a study of T cell repertoires in cytomegalovirus infection. Study summary: Indications came from public TCR beta signatures; they pointed to CMV infection and to a matching HLA type. The study, taken as a whole, reports: There were HLA-C-restricted CMV-specific TCR beta clonotypes dominating the ex vivo response. CMV carriers with the relevant HLA were identified by cumulative public TCR beta family frequency.

MiXCR, applied by TCRdb to the reads, yields one record per CDR3 protein. Of a few hundred thousand distinct CDR3 sequences in the sample, under 45% were seen once. Comment on this clonotype: Its antigen is unknown.

Per the germline V gene, CDR1 is SEHNR and CDR2 is FQNEAQ (reference sequence). The ends lost 10 bases at V and 6 bases at J; junction bases unmatched: 7. There are 13 residues in the CDR3. The V and J genes are TRBV7-9 and TRBJ2-7; 12 nucleotides match TRBD2. This material consisted of cultured PBMCs, taken from culture after CMV antigen stimulation. The receptor was isolated from a human donor in good health (CMV status not recorded). Some clones in this sample may be carry-over from other donors' samples. The CDR3 coding sequence is TGTGCCACTCGACTAGCGGGAGAAGGCGAGCAGTACTTC. Residues: CATRLAGEGEQYF.